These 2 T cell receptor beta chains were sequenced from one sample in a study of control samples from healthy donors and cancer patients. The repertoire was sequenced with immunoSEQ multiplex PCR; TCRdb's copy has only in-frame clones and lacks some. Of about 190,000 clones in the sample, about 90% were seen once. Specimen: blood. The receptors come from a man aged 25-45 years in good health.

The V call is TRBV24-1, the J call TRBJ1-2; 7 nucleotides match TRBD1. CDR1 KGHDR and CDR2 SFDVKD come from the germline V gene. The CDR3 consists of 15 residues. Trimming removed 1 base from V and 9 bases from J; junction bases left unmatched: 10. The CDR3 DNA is TGTGCCACCAGTGATTTCTCTCAGGGGGATAGGTGCTACACCTTC. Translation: CATSDFSQGDRCYTF.

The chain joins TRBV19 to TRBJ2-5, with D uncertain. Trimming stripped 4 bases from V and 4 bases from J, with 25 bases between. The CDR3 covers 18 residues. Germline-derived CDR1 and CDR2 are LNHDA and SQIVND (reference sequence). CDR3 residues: CASSTAASSIPILETQYF. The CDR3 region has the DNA TGTGCCAGTAGTACGGCTGCCAGTAGTATCCCCATTTTAGAGACCCAGTACTTC. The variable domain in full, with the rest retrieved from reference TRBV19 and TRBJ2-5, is DGGITQSPKYLFRKEGQNVTLSCEQNLNHDAMYWYRQDPGQGLRLIYYSQIVNDFQKGDIAEGYSVSREKKESFPLTVTSAQKNPTAFYLCASSTAASSIPILETQYFGPGTRLLVL.